This paragraph reports one TCR beta chain. Its cognate antigen is unknown. The length of the CDR3 is 18 residues. The junction had 9 bases not matched to a gene; V was cut back by 1 base and J by 0 bases. From germline, CDR1 is SGHVS and CDR2 FQNEAQ. 13 Jbeta primers and 60 Vbeta primers were used for the PCR. Only in-frame clones appear in the TCRdb table, and some are missing; sequencing was by immunoSEQ multiplex PCR. The profile covers 95,000 to 150,000 clones, with less than 65% appearing a single time and 9% to 10% taken by the ten largest. The sample belongs to a study of cytomegalovirus exposure and HLA in healthy donors. Study details: Roughly 180 million T cells yielded some 120 million unique TCR beta sequences in earlier analysis. Study-level findings and limits: Later analysis showed most CMV-associated TCR beta chains appearing HLA-restricted. Common viral pathogens (according to a later analysis) appeared linked to several of the most significant clusters. Some V segments (TRBV6-2 and TRBV6-3 among them) were excluded as indistinguishable.

The sequenced sample was PBMCs. The TCR comes from a middle-aged man in good health and CMV-seropositive. The rearrangement uses TRBV7-8 and TRBJ2-7, with 10 bases fitting TRBD2. This chain's CDR3 is CASSLEAAGGLSSYEQYF. For the CDR3, the DNA is TGTGCCAGCAGCTTAGAGGCAGCGGGAGGGCTGAGCTCCTACGAGCAGTACTTC.